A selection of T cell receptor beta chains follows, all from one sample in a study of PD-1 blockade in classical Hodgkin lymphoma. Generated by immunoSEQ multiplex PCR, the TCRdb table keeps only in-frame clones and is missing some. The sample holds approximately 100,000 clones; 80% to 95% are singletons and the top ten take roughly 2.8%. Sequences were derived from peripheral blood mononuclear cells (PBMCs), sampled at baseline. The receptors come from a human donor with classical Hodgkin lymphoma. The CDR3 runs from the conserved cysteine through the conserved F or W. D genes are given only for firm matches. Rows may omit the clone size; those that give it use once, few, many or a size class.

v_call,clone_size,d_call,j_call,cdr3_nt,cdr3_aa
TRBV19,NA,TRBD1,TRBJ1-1,TGTGCCAGTAGTTCGGTCCGGGACAGGGGGCGTGAAGCTTTCTTT,CASSSVRDRGREAFF
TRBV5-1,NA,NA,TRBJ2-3,TGCGCCAGCAGCTTGGGGCGGTTCGGGGGCACAGATACGCAGTATTTT,CASSLGRFGGTDTQYF
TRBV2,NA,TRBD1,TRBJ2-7,TGTGCCAGCAGACCGGGACAGGGACTCTACGAGCAGTACTTC,CASRPGQGLYEQYF
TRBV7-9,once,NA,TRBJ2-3,TGTGCCAGCAGCTTAGCGACAGATACGCAGTATTTT,CASSLATDTQYF
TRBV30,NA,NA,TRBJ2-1,TGTGCCTGGAGTGGTCCGGGAAGGTACAATGAGCAGTTCTTC,CAWSGPGRYNEQFF
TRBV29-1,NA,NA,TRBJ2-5,TGCAGCGGAGGGACTCCCCTCGCGCACCAAAGCGGGGAGACCCAGTACTTC,CSGGTPLAHQSGETQYF
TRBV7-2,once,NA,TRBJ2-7,TGTGCCAGCAGCTTATATCAGGGCAGTCACGAGCAGTACTTC,CASSLYQGSHEQYF
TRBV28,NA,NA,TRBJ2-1,TGTGCCACCGACCTACTGGAGTTCTCTAGCGATCGCAATGAGCAGTTCTTC,CATDLLEFSSDRNEQFF
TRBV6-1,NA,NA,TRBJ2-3,TGTGCCACCTCGATCGTACCTCTGCCAGATACGCAGTATTTT,CATSIVPLPDTQYF
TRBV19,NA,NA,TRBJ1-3,TGTGCCAGTAGTACCAGACAGATTTCTGGAAACACCATATATTTT,CASSTRQISGNTIYF
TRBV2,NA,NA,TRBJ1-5,TGTGCCAGCAGGGGCTCCAATCAGCCCCAGCATTTT,CASRGSNQPQHF
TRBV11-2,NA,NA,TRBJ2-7,TGTGCCAGCAGCTTAACTAAGTTCCCCCTCGAGCAGTACTTC,CASSLTKFPLEQYF
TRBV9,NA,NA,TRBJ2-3,TGTGCCAGCAGCGTAGATCCAGGAATCACAGATACGCAGTATTTT,CASSVDPGITDTQYF
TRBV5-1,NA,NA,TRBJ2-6,TGCGCCAGCAGCTTGGACCCAGGATACTCTGGGGCCAACGTCCTGACTTTC,CASSLDPGYSGANVLTF
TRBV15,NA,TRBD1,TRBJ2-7,TGTGCCACCAGCCGAGACATTGACAGGGCCTACGAGCAGTACTTC,CATSRDIDRAYEQYF
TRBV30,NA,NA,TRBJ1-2,TGTGCCTGGATATCGGTGGGGACCCGCTATGGCTACACCTTC,CAWISVGTRYGYTF
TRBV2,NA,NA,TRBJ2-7,TGTGCCAGCGTAGTGGGCAGCCTCCTAGGGCAGTACTTC,CASVVGSLLGQYF
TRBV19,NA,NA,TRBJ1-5,TGTGCCAGTAGTATCGACAGCAGCAATCAGCCCCAGCATTTT,CASSIDSSNQPQHF
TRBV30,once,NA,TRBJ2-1,TGTGCCTGGAGTGTAAATTGGGGCAATGAGCAGTTCTTC,CAWSVNWGNEQFF
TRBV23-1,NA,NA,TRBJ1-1,TGCGCCAGCAGTCAATCCCGGGAAACTGAAGCTTTCTTT,CASSQSRETEAFF
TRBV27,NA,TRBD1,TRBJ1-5,TGTGCCAGCAGTTTACTGGGACAGGGCCAGCCCCAGCATTTT,CASSLLGQGQPQHF
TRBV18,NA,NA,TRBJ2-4,TGTGCCAGCTCACCTCAGGGGTCTGCAAACATTCAGTACTTC,CASSPQGSANIQYF
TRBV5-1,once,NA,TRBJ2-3,TGCGCCAGCAGCTGGACCGGGATCCCAACAGATACGCAGTATTTT,CASSWTGIPTDTQYF